Listed below are T cell receptor beta chains from one sample, sequenced in a study of blood T cell repertoires in COVID-19. The assay was immunoSEQ multiplex PCR, and TCRdb's table has in-frame clones only and misses some. The sample lists a few hundred thousand clones, 75% to 90% occurring once. Sequencing was performed on peripheral blood. Receptors were obtained from a man aged 18 to 30 with active or convalescent COVID-19. The CDR3 runs from the conserved cysteine through the conserved F or W. D genes are given only for firm matches.

v_gene,len,j_gene,d_gene,CDR3aa
TRBV3-1/TRBV3-2,15,TRBJ2-1,.,CASSQVDRAYNEQFF
TRBV11-2,13,TRBJ2-5,TRBD1,CASSRDRGETQYF
TRBV12-3/TRBV12-4,12,TRBJ1-2,.,CASSRSDYGYTF
TRBV6-5,13,TRBJ1-2,.,CASSFRRGYGYTF
TRBV9,15,TRBJ1-1,.,CASSVYDNMNTEAFF
TRBV19,15,TRBJ1-4,TRBD1,CASSPRQGVNEKLFF
TRBV7-6,15,TRBJ1-4,.,CASSITGSPNEKLFF
TRBV27,14,TRBJ2-7,TRBD1,CATGVRDRAYEQYF
TRBV2,15,TRBJ1-2,.,CASSEGQVRDYGYTF
TRBV7-6,16,TRBJ2-7,TRBD2,CASSSEMTSGRYEQYF
TRBV4-3,16,TRBJ1-6,.,CASSQGSSGYNSPLHF
TRBV4-1,16,TRBJ1-5,.,CASSQEEGIVGQPQHF
TRBV3-1/TRBV3-2,14,TRBJ1-1,TRBD1,CASSPGTGSTEAFF
TRBV19,20,TRBJ2-7,.,CASRGLKGDYNRDYPYEQYF
TRBV4-1,13,TRBJ2-1,.,CASSQDYANEQFF
TRBV19,14,TRBJ1-2,.,CASRKDNPSSGYTF
TRBV19,13,TRBJ1-1,TRBD1,CASSFTGATEAFF
TRBV24-1,14,TRBJ2-1,.,CATSDLDKHNEQFF
TRBV3-1/TRBV3-2,16,TRBJ2-7,TRBD2,CASSRPAGGPVSEQYF
TRBV5-4,14,TRBJ2-5,.,CASSGGSYQETQYF
TRBV6-2/TRBV6-3,15,TRBJ1-5,TRBD1,CASSPGGLHNQPQHF
TRBV19,15,TRBJ2-7,TRBD2,CASSARASGNYEQYF
TRBV19,14,TRBJ2-1,.,CASSTRDWYNEQFF
TRBV19,14,TRBJ1-4,TRBD1,CASSADRGLEKLFF
TRBV27,15,TRBJ2-5,.,CASSLYGANQETQYF
TRBV7-3,15,TRBJ1-1,TRBD1,CASSLLGQPPHEAFF
TRBV5-8,15,TRBJ1-4,TRBD1,CASSPMDRGGEKLFF
TRBV18,13,TRBJ2-2,TRBD1,CASSPQGAGELFF
TRBV7-2,15,TRBJ1-3,.,CASSTRTVTGNTIYF
TRBV9,14,TRBJ1-2,.,CASSAYRDSYGYTF
TRBV18,14,TRBJ1-2,.,CASSAVSPTYGYTF
TRBV29-1,13,TRBJ1-2,TRBD1,CSVKRTGPYGYTF
TRBV7-9,13,TRBJ2-7,.,CASSLYTSYEQYF